These 19 T cell receptor beta chains were all obtained from the same sample, sequenced in a study of shared clonotypes between healthy human individuals. The data were produced by immunoSEQ multiplex PCR, yet TCRdb's version contains in-frame clones alone and is incomplete. The sample has millions of clones, around nine tenths seen once. Specimen: naive CD4+ T cells sorted from blood. Subset denoted: CD45RA+ positively selected. These receptors all stem from a man aged 18 to 29 in good health.

The CDR3 is CASKFPPGEKLFF. CDR3 in DNA: TGTGCCAGCAAGTTCCCCCCGGGAGAAAAACTGTTTTTT. The chain joins TRBV2 to TRBJ1-4; D unresolved. V lost 7 bases, J lost 8 bases, and 14 bases lay in between. The CDR3 has 13 residues. Germline V gene data show CDR1 as SNHLY and CDR2 as FYNNEI.

This clone was seen just once. The V gene is TRBV5-5, the J gene TRBJ2-7; 11 nucleotides agree with TRBD2. CDR1 and CDR2 from the germline V gene are SGHKS and YYEKEE (reference sequence). This CDR3 is built from 15 residues. The ends lost 1 base at V and 3 bases at J; junction bases unmatched: 3. CDR3 residues: CASSLLLAGDYEQYF. For the CDR3, the DNA is TGTGCCAGCAGCTTGTTACTAGCGGGAGACTACGAGCAGTACTTC.

The V and J genes are TRBV10-3 and TRBJ1-2, with 7 nucleotides matching TRBD1. From germline, CDR1 is ENHRY and CDR2 SYGVKD. There are 13 residues in the CDR3. Trimming removed 8 bases from V and 6 bases from J; junction bases left unmatched: 9. This CDR3 reads CAIQKTGNDGYTF. The CDR3 region has the DNA TGTGCCATCCAAAAGACAGGGAACGATGGCTACACCTTC.

Of note for this clone: Other DNA sequences in the same sample also yield this CDR3. J is TRBJ1-2 and V is TRBV20-1; D gene uncertain. Per germline, CDR1 DFQATT and CDR2 SNEGSKA (reference sequence). The CDR3 spans 11 residues. Between the trimmed V and J ends, which lost 1 base and 4 bases, there was a span of 4 bases. The CDR3 sequence: CSARVSYGYTF. CDR3 sequence (DNA): TGCAGTGCTAGAGTCAGCTATGGCTACACCTTC.

The rearrangement links TRBV2 to TRBJ2-2, with unresolved D. CDR1 SNHLY and CDR2 FYNNEI come from the germline V gene. The germline V and J ends were trimmed by 5 bases and 5 bases, with 9 bases remaining between them. The CDR3 is made up of 13 amino acids. The DNA of the CDR3 is TGTGCCAGCAGTTTGATAGTGACCGGGGAGCTGTTTTTT. Protein: CASSLIVTGELFF.

V and J are TRBV28 and TRBJ2-2; D could derive from TRBD1 or TRBD2 (6 bases each). The CDR3 loop spans 15 amino acids. In germline, CDR1 is MDHEN, CDR2 SYDVKM. Trimming removed 6 bases at V and 4 bases at J, with 15 bases between. CDR3 loop: CASSGWGAGTGELFF. CDR3 DNA: TGTGCCAGCAGCGGATGGGGGGCAGGCACCGGGGAGCTGTTTTTT. Together with reference TRBV28 and TRBJ2-2, the CDR3 gives the full variable domain: DVKVTQSSRYLVKRTGEKVFLECVQDMDHENMFWYRQDPGLGLRLIYFSYDVKMKEKGDIPEGYSVSREKKERFSLILESASTNQTSMYLCASSGWGAGTGELFFGEGSRLTVL.

The V and J genes are TRBV28 and TRBJ2-3; 7 nucleotides agree with TRBD1. This CDR3 has 15 amino acids. CDR1 and CDR2 (germline): MDHEN, SYDVKM. The J segment lost 1 base and the V segment lost 0 bases, leaving 1 base of the junction unmatched. The CDR3 DNA follows: TGTGCCAGCAGTTTATGGGGGACAGGCACAGATACGCAGTATTTT. As protein: CASSLWGTGTDTQYF.

This clone came up once. This chain links TRBV4-1 with TRBJ2-3; TRBD2 matches at 8 bases. The CDR3 has 18 amino acids. Germline assignment: CDR1 MGHRA and CDR2 YSYEKL. Trimming cost V 0 bases and J 5 bases; bases outside gene matches: 13. The CDR3 DNA reads as TGCGCCAGCAGCCAAGATCCCGGCGGCGGGGGGAGGGAAGATACGCAGTATTTT. This gives the protein CASSQDPGGGGREDTQYF.

This clone appeared a single time. Here the CDR3 DNA reads TGTGCCAGCAGCCGTACAGGTTCCTATGGCTACACCTTC. This gives the protein CASSRTGSYGYTF. The chain carries TRBV6-5 and TRBJ1-2, with a possible D match to TRBD1 (5 bases). The CDR3 totals 13 residues. The germline CDR1 and CDR2 sequences are MNHEY and SVGAGI. V was clipped by 6 bases and J by 4 bases, with 12 bases between them.

The genes are TRBV5-1 and TRBJ2-2; possible D gene TRBD1, 6 bases. CDR3 length equals 16 residues. Deletions cut 0 bases from V and 1 base from J, with 10 bases between. Germline CDR1 and CDR2: SGHRS and YFSETQ. CDR3 sequence: CASSLVGRGNTGELFF. DNA of the CDR3: TGCGCCAGCAGCTTGGTGGGCAGGGGGAACACCGGGGAGCTGTTTTTT.

The CDR3 region has the DNA TGTGCCTGCCGTGGGTGGGGGACTACCATCAGGGGAGATACGCAGTATTTT. Its translation is CACRGWGTTIRGDTQYF. The V gene is TRBV30, the J gene TRBJ2-3; D is possibly TRBD2 (7 bases). Germline CDR1 is GTSNPN and CDR2 is SVGIG (reference sequence). This CDR3 is built from 17 residues. V lost 6 bases and J 5 bases, leaving 27 bases between the germline ends.

V is TRBV4-1 and J is TRBJ2-2; a possible D gene is TRBD1 (6 bases). In germline, CDR1 is MGHRA, CDR2 YSYEKL. V was cut by 2 bases and J by 7 bases, with 11 bases left in between. CDR3 length equals 14 residues. CDR3 region: CASSQNRANGELFF. For the CDR3, the DNA is TGCGCCAGCAGCCAAAACAGGGCGAACGGGGAGCTGTTTTTT.

The chain recombines TRBV25-1 with TRBJ1-5; possible D gene TRBD1, 5 bases. Germline V gives CDR1 MGHDK, CDR2 SYGVNS. The CDR3 covers 17 residues. The V and J ends lost 6 bases and 1 base respectively, with 19 bases between them. This CDR3 reads CASSQDTTKMSNQPQHF. The CDR3 bases are TGTGCCAGCAGCCAGGACACCACTAAAATGAGCAATCAGCCCCAGCATTTT.

A few counts support this clone. This chain joins TRBV19 and TRBJ1-1, with D possibly matching TRBD1 (5 bases). CDR1 is LNHDA, CDR2 SQIVND, per germline (reference sequence). The CDR3 sequence is 13 residues long. V lost 9 bases, J lost 2 bases, and 13 bases lay in between. CDR3: CASRVSGNTEAFF. DNA for the CDR3: TGTGCCAGCAGGGTTTCGGGTAACACTGAAGCTTTCTTT.

The J gene is TRBJ2-5, the V gene TRBV5-4, with D possibly TRBD2 on 6 matching bases. The V gene lost 4 bases and the J gene lost 1 base, with 11 bases spanning the gap. Germline CDR1 and CDR2: SGHNT and YYREEE (reference sequence). This CDR3 comprises 14 residues. In DNA, the CDR3 is TGTGCCAGCAGCATGGGGACTTTCCAAGAGACCCAGTACTTC. Translated: CASSMGTFQETQYF.

This chain links TRBV10-3 with TRBJ2-7; tentatively, D is TRBD1 (6 bases). Germline CDR1 is ENHRY and CDR2 is SYGVKD. V was trimmed by 11 bases and J by 2 bases, leaving 22 bases between them. This CDR3 has 15 amino acids. For the CDR3, the DNA is TGTGCCGCGCATCAGGGGCCCTCCTCCGCCTACGAGCAGTACTTC. It codes for CAAHQGPSSAYEQYF.

The chain joins TRBV2 to TRBJ1-4; 9 positions agree with TRBD1. The CDR3 is 16 residues long. CDR1 SNHLY and CDR2 FYNNEI come from the germline V gene. V lost 5 bases and J lost 8; bases outside the gene matches: 12. CDR3 coding DNA: TGTGCCAGCAGTCCCCCCGGACAGGGGAGGAAGGAAAAACTGTTTTTT. This codes for CASSPPGQGRKEKLFF.

The V gene is TRBV27, the J gene TRBJ1-1; D might be TRBD1 (6 bases). This CDR3 is 15 amino acids long. V was trimmed by 3 bases and J by 1 base, leaving 12 bases between them. In germline, CDR1 is MNHEY, CDR2 SMNVEV (reference sequence). Here the CDR3 DNA reads TGTGCCAGCAGTTTCTGGGGGCCGTCGAACACTGAAGCTTTCTTT. Residues: CASSFWGPSNTEAFF.

V is TRBV7-9 and J is TRBJ2-1; perhaps TRBD1 as D (6 bases). Trimming cost V 4 bases and J 8 bases, with 12 bases left between them. From germline, CDR1 is SEHNR and CDR2 FQNEAQ (reference sequence). The CDR3 is made up of 13 amino acids. CDR3 nucleotides: TGTGCCAGCAGCTACCAACAGGGATATGAGCAGTTCTTC. Encoded protein: CASSYQQGYEQFF.